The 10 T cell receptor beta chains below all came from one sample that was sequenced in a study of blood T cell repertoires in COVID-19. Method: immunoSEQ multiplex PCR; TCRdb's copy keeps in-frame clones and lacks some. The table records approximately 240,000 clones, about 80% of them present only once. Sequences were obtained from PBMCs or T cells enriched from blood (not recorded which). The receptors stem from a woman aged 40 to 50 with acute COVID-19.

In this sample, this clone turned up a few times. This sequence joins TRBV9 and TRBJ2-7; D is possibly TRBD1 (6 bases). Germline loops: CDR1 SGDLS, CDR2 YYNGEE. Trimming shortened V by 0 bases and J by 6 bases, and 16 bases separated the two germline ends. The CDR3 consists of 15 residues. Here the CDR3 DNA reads TGTGCCAGCAGCGTAGCTCCACAGGGTTATACCGAGCAGTACTTC. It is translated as CASSVAPQGYTEQYF.

Here the CDR3 reads CASSSEWGGPSYEQYF. CDR3 in DNA: TGTGCCAGCAGCTCCGAGTGGGGCGGACCCTCCTACGAGCAGTACTTC. The genes are TRBV5-8 and TRBJ2-7, with D perhaps TRBD1 (5 bases). V lost 3 bases, J lost 0 bases, and 16 bases lay in between. Per germline, CDR1 SGHTS and CDR2 YDEGEE. The CDR3 length is 16 residues.

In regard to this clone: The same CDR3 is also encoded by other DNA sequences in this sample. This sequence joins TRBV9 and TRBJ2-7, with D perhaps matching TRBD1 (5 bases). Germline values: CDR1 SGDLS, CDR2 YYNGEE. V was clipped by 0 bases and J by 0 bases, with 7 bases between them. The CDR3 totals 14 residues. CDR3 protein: CASSVVDSSYEQYF. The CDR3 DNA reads TGTGCCAGCAGCGTAGTAGACAGCTCCTACGAGCAGTACTTC. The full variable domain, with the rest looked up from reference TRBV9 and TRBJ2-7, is DSGVTQTPKHLITATGQRVTLRCSPRSGDLSVYWYQQSLDQGLQFLIQYYNGEERAKGNILERFSAQQFPDLHSELNLSSLELGDSALYFCASSVVDSSYEQYFGPGTRLTVT.

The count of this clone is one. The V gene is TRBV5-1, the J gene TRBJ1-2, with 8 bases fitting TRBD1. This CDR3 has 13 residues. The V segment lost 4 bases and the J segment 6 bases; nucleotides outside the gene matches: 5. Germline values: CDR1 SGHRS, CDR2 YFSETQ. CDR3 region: CASSPRTGNGYTF. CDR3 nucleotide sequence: TGCGCCAGCAGCCCCCGGACAGGGAATGGCTACACCTTC.

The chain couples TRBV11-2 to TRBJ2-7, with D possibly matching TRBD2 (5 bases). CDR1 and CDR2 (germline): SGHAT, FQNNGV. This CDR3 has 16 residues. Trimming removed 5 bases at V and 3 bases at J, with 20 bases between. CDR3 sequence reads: CASSPLRGQQLYEQYF. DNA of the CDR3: TGTGCCAGCAGCCCCCTCCGCGGGCAGCAACTCTACGAGCAGTACTTC.

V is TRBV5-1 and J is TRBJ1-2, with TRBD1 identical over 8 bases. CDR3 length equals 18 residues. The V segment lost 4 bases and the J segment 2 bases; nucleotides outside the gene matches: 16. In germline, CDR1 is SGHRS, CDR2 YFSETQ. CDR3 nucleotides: TGCGCCAGCAGCCTGGAAATCGACAGGGGACGTGAGAACTATGGCTACACCTTC. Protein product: CASSLEIDRGRENYGYTF.

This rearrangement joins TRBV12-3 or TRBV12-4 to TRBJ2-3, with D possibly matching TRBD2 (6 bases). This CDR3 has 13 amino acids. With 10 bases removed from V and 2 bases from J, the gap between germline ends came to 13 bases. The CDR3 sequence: CAISGDITDTQYF. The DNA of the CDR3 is TGTGCCATCTCGGGGGATATCACAGATACGCAGTATTTT.

CDR3: CASSRARGQGGYGYTF. The CDR3 DNA reads as TGTGCCAGCAGCCGCGCGAGAGGACAGGGGGGCTATGGCTACACCTTC. The chain employs TRBV16 and TRBJ1-2, with 10 bases lining up with TRBD1. Germline V gives CDR1 KGHSY, CDR2 FQNENV. The junction had 9 bases not matched to a gene; V was cut back by 4 bases and J by 4 bases. CDR3 length equals 16 residues.

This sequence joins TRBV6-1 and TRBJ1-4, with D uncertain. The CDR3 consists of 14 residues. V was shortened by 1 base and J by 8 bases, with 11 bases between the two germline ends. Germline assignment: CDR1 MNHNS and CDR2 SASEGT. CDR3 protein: CASSEDGVNEKLFF. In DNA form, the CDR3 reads TGTGCCAGCAGTGAAGACGGGGTAAACGAAAAACTGTTTTTT.

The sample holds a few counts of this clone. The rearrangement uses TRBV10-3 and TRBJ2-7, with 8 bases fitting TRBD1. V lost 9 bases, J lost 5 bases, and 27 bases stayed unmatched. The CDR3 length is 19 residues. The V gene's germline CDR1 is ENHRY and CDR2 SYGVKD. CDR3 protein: CAMRTPGQVRSSLVHEQYF. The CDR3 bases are TGTGCCATGCGCACCCCGGGACAGGTGAGGTCTAGTTTAGTCCACGAGCAGTACTTC.